These 24 T cell receptor beta chains share one sample of origin, sequenced in a study of OX40 agonist ivuxolimab in advanced cancers. The protocol was immunoSEQ multiplex PCR, while the TCRdb copy is restricted to in-frame clones and leaves out a portion. The repertoire holds some 100,000 clones, with roughly nine tenths as singletons. The sample here was CD4+ or CD8+ T cells sorted from blood, taken in a trial of the OX40 agonist ivuxolimab. The origin of the receptors is an adult with an advanced solid tumor such as melanoma, head and neck, liver or kidney cancer.

The chain joins TRBV5-1 to TRBJ1-3; D possibly corresponds to TRBD1 (5 bases). V dropped 3 bases and J dropped 3 bases, with 10 bases sitting between them. This CDR3 contains 14 residues. The germline V gene encodes CDR1 SGHRS and CDR2 YFSETQ. In DNA form, the CDR3 reads TGCGCCAGCAGCTCGCAGGGAGTTGGAAACACCATATATTTT. It translates to CASSSQGVGNTIYF.

The rearrangement joins TRBV28 to TRBJ2-7; 7 bases fit TRBD1. Per germline, CDR1 MDHEN and CDR2 SYDVKM. CDR3 length: 15 residues. The junction had 11 bases not matched to a gene; V was cut back by 7 bases and J by 2 bases. CDR3 region: CASTLVGTAAYEQYF. Here the CDR3 DNA reads TGTGCCAGCACCCTAGTTGGGACAGCAGCCTACGAGCAGTACTTC.

The chain is built from TRBV19 and TRBJ1-1; tentative D call: TRBD1 (5 bases). The CDR3 has 16 amino acids. The V end was cut by 3 bases, the J end by 0 bases, with 14 bases between. Germline CDR1 reads LNHDA; CDR2 reads SQIVND (reference sequence). The CDR3 DNA sequence: TGTGCCAGTAGTATGCTCCGGGACGCAATGAACACTGAAGCTTTCTTT. Residues: CASSMLRDAMNTEAFF.

The chain has TRBV6-6 and TRBJ1-1; D is possibly TRBD1 (5 bases). Trimming left V 8 bases short and J 4 bases short, with 11 bases between. CDR3 size: 12 residues. Germline V gene data show CDR1 as MNHNY and CDR2 as SVGAGI (reference sequence). CDR3 in amino acids: CASAWGGTEAFF. The CDR3 region has the DNA TGTGCCAGCGCCTGGGGGGGCACTGAAGCTTTCTTT.

This chain joins TRBV6-4 and TRBJ2-2; TRBD1 aligns across 7 bases. The V gene end was trimmed by 4 bases and the J gene end by 7 bases; junction bases not matched to a gene: 6. This CDR3 spans 14 amino acids. Germline V gene sequence: CDR1 MRHNA, CDR2 SNTAGT. The CDR3 region has the DNA TGTGCCAGCAGTGTTCAACAGGGGATCGGGGAGCTGTTTTTT. Translated: CASSVQQGIGELFF.

The genes are TRBV7-9 and TRBJ1-2; weak D call: TRBD1 (6 bases). The germline V gene encodes CDR1 SEHNR and CDR2 FQNEAQ (reference sequence). The germline V and J ends were trimmed by 4 bases and 3 bases, with 15 bases remaining between them. This CDR3 is built from 15 residues. The CDR3 region has the DNA TGTGCCAGCAGCTCAACAGGGTCCGGACACTATGGCTACACCTTC. Translated, it gives CASSSTGSGHYGYTF.

The V call is TRBV11-3, the J call TRBJ1-1, with TRBD1 as a possible D gene (5 bases). The ends were cut back, 4 bases at V and 1 base at J, with 16 bases in the middle. Per germline, CDR1 SGHNT and CDR2 YENEEA. This CDR3 is 16 amino acids long. CDR3 amino acids: CASSSRSGGKNTEAFF. DNA for the CDR3: TGTGCCAGCAGCTCCAGATCGGGGGGGAAGAACACTGAAGCTTTCTTT. The full variable domain, rest sourced from reference TRBV11-3 and TRBJ1-1, is EAGVVQSPRYKIIEKKQPVAFWCNPISGHNTLYWYLQNLGQGPELLIRYENEEAVDDSQLPKDRFSAERLKGVDSTLKIQPAELGDSAVYLCASSSRSGGKNTEAFFGQGTRLTVV.

This chain joins TRBV11-2 and TRBJ1-3, with a tentative D call TRBD1 (5 bases). Trimming left V 1 base short and J 2 bases short, with 12 bases between. The CDR3 has 16 amino acids. CDR1 is SGHAT, CDR2 FQNNGV, per germline. This CDR3 reads CASSLGRAGPGNTIYF. The CDR3 coding sequence is TGTGCCAGCAGCTTAGGCCGCGCGGGGCCTGGAAACACCATATATTTT.

The chain is built from TRBV9 and TRBJ2-5, with TRBD1 matching over 7 bases. V trimming: 3 bases; J trimming: 2 bases; junction bases outside the gene matches: 7. Germline lookup yields CDR1 SGDLS and CDR2 YYNGEE. The CDR3 runs to 15 residues. The CDR3 nucleotides are TGTGCCAGCAGCGCCTGGGACAGCAAACAAGAGACCCAGTACTTC. Amino acid sequence: CASSAWDSKQETQYF.

The chain has TRBV29-1 and TRBJ1-1, with D perhaps TRBD1 (6 bases). Trimming pared 6 bases from V and 5 bases from J, leaving 22 bases between. The CDR3 totals 15 residues. Germline CDR1 reads SQVTM; CDR2 reads ANQGSEA. The CDR3 DNA reads TGCAGCGTATATCCGTTCGCAGGGGAGGGTACTGAAGCTTTCTTT. Its protein is CSVYPFAGEGTEAFF. Complete variable domain (other parts from reference TRBV29-1 and TRBJ1-1): SAVISQKPSRDICQRGTSLTIQCQVDSQVTMMFWYRQQPGQSLTLIATANQGSEATYESGFVIDKFPISRPNLTFSTLTVSNMSPEDSSIYLCSVYPFAGEGTEAFFGQGTRLTVV.

J is TRBJ1-2 and V is TRBV7-9, with 9 positions matching TRBD1. There are 14 residues in the CDR3. Germline V gene lookup returns CDR1 SEHNR and CDR2 FQNEAQ (reference sequence). V was clipped by 5 bases and J by 7 bases; unmatched bases: 8. The DNA for the CDR3 is TGTGCCAGCAGCCGGTCGGGACAGGGCTTTGGCTACACCTTC. Translating gives CASSRSGQGFGYTF. The complete variable domain, with remaining parts taken from reference TRBV7-9 and TRBJ1-2, reads DTGVSQNPRHKITKRGQNVTFRCDPISEHNRLYWYRQTLGQGPEFLTYFQNEAQLEKSRLLSDRFSAERPKGSFSTLEIQRTEQGDSAMYLCASSRSGQGFGYTFGSGTRLTVV.

The V gene is TRBV13, the J gene TRBJ2-1; 7 bases map to TRBD1. Losses at the gene ends were 0 bases for V and 4 bases for J; bases not matched to a gene: 3. Germline V gene lookup returns CDR1 PRHDT and CDR2 FYEKMQ (reference sequence). CDR3 length equals 15 residues. CDR3 in amino acids: CASSLGQGPYNEQFF. The CDR3 region has the DNA TGTGCCAGCAGCTTAGGACAGGGGCCATACAATGAGCAGTTCTTC.

The chain uses TRBV10-2 and TRBJ2-1; unclear D gene. This CDR3 has 11 amino acids. Trimming took 7 bases from V and 7 from J, leaving 8 bases between them. Per the germline V gene, CDR1 is WSHSY and CDR2 is SAAADI. DNA for the CDR3: TGCGCCAGCACCCTGGGGAATGAGCAGTTCTTC. It is translated as CASTLGNEQFF.

The chain joins TRBV25-1 to TRBJ2-3; 13 bases are a match to TRBD2. Germline V gene sequence: CDR1 MGHDK, CDR2 SYGVNS. This CDR3 region has 17 residues. Germline trimming cut 4 bases from V and 4 bases from J; bases unmatched to any gene: 8. In nucleotides, the CDR3 is TGTGCCAGCAGTGGGTCGCGACTAGCGGGAGGCGCAGATACGCAGTATTTT. As protein: CASSGSRLAGGADTQYF.

This clone was found once. The CDR3 DNA reads as TGTGCCAGTAGTATCCGGACAAGATTAGGTGAAAAACTGTTTTTT. This codes for CASSIRTRLGEKLFF. The gene calls are TRBV19 and TRBJ1-4, with D perhaps TRBD1 (5 bases). The germline V gene encodes CDR1 LNHDA and CDR2 SQIVND (reference sequence). The germline V and J ends were trimmed by 3 bases and 7 bases, with 15 bases remaining between them. This CDR3 region has 15 residues.

The chain links TRBV5-1 to TRBJ2-1; 12 bases agree with TRBD2. The CDR3 spans 16 residues. With 2 bases clipped from V and 4 bases from J, the junction kept 4 bases outside the gene matches. Germline CDR1 SGHRS, CDR2 YFSETQ. The CDR3 DNA sequence: TGCGCCAGCAGCTTAGGTCTAGCGGGAGGGTACAATGAGCAGTTCTTC. As protein: CASSLGLAGGYNEQFF. Drawing the rest from reference TRBV5-1 and TRBJ2-1, the complete variable domain is KAGVTQTPRYLIKTRGQQVTLSCSPISGHRSVSWYQQTPGQGLQFLFEYFSETQRNKGNFPGRFSGRQFSNSRSEMNVSTLELGDSALYLCASSLGLAGGYNEQFFGPGTRLTVL.

As regards this clone: The germline gene is not matched at one end of the junction; a read error may be the cause. This chain connects TRBV7-2 to TRBJ2-7, with unresolved D. This CDR3 comprises 13 residues. CDR1 is SGHTA, CDR2 FQGNSA, per germline. CDR3 coding DNA: TGTGCCAGCAGGCCGACTCCCTCCTCCGAGCAGTACTTC. Translation gives CASRPTPSSEQYF.

The chain has TRBV11-1 and TRBJ2-1, with D maybe TRBD2 (6 bases). This CDR3 contains 14 residues. V was trimmed by 6 bases and J by 4 bases, leaving 13 bases between them. Germline-derived CDR1 and CDR2 are SGHAT and FQDESV (reference sequence). The CDR3 spells CASSDGRRYNEQFF. CDR3 nucleotide sequence: TGTGCCAGCAGTGACGGGAGAAGGTACAATGAGCAGTTCTTC.

V is TRBV11-2 and J is TRBJ2-3, with D perhaps given as TRBD1 or TRBD2 (5 bases each). The CDR3 is made up of 15 amino acids. V shed 5 bases and J shed 2 bases, with 14 bases lying between them. The germline CDR1 and CDR2 sequences are SGHAT and FQNNGV. The CDR3 region is CASSRYGDPTDTQYF. The CDR3 DNA reads as TGTGCCAGCAGCCGTTATGGGGACCCCACAGATACGCAGTATTTT.

The V call is TRBV5-1, the J call TRBJ1-4; D uncertain. The CDR3 runs to 13 residues. The V gene's germline CDR1 is SGHRS and CDR2 YFSETQ. V was cut by 5 bases and J by 8 bases, with 13 bases left in between. The DNA for the CDR3 is TGCGCCAGCAGTGGGTCCCCCCTGGAAAAACTGTTTTTT. This gives the protein CASSGSPLEKLFF.

This chain joins TRBV19 and TRBJ1-1, with 9 bases fitting TRBD1. CDR1 LNHDA and CDR2 SQIVND come from the germline V gene (reference sequence). Unmatched junction bases numbered 9, after V lost 7 bases and J lost 12 bases. This CDR3 spans 12 amino acids. The CDR3 region has the DNA TGTGCCAGTACCGGGACAGGGAAGTCGACTTTCTTT. Amino acids: CASTGTGKSTFF.

The chain couples TRBV11-2 to TRBJ2-7; D call uncertain. This CDR3 is built from 12 residues. CDR1 is SGHAT and CDR2 is FQNNGV in the germline V gene. Trimming stripped 5 bases from V and 3 bases from J, with 8 bases between. The CDR3 region has the DNA TGTGCCAGCAGCAACTGGGACTACGAGCAGTACTTC. Translating gives CASSNWDYEQYF.

This clone was picked up one time. The V gene is TRBV10-3, the J gene TRBJ2-3; TRBD2 matches at 14 bases. This CDR3 has 20 residues. Germline V gene data show CDR1 as ENHRY and CDR2 as SYGVKD. The trim removed 5 bases at V and 2 bases at J, leaving 15 bases unmatched. CDR3 sequence: CAISPSMGLAGVGPTDTQYF. As DNA, the CDR3 is TGTGCCATCAGTCCTTCCATGGGACTAGCGGGAGTGGGTCCCACAGATACGCAGTATTTT.

V usage is TRBV7-2 and J usage is TRBJ1-1; no firm D call. Germline lookup yields CDR1 SGHTA and CDR2 FQGNSA. The CDR3 consists of 16 residues. Trimming left V 4 bases short and J 2 bases short, with 17 bases between. The CDR3 protein is CASSSAPYEVNTEAFF. DNA for the CDR3: TGTGCCAGCAGCTCGGCCCCCTATGAAGTTAACACTGAAGCTTTCTTT. Full variable domain (remainder filled in from reference TRBV7-2 and TRBJ1-1): GAGVSQSPSNKVTEKGKDVELRCDPISGHTALYWYRQSLGQGLEFLIYFQGNSAPDKSGLPSDRFSAERTGGSVSTLTIQRTQQEDSAVYLCASSSAPYEVNTEAFFGQGTRLTVV.